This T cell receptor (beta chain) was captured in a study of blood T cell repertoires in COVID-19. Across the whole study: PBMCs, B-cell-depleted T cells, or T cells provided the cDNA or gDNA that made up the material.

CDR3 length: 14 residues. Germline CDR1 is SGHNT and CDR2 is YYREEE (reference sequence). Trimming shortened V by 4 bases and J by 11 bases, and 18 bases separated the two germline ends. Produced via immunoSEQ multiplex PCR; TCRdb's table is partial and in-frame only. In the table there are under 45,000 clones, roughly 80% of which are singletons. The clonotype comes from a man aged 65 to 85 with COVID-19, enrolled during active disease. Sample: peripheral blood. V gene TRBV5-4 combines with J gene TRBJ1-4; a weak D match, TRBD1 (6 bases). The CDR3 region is CASSMDSQGAKLFF. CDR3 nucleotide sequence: TGTGCCAGCAGCATGGACAGTCAGGGTGCGAAACTGTTTTTT.